This T cell receptor (beta chain) derives from a study of cytomegalovirus exposure and HLA in healthy donors. V was cut by 10 bases and J by 10 bases, with 14 bases left in between. Germline V gene sequence: CDR1 WSHSY, CDR2 SAAADI. The CDR3 is made up of 11 amino acids. Primers included in the PCR were 60 Vbeta and 13 Jbeta primers. Assay: immunoSEQ multiplex PCR; the TCRdb copy retains only in-frame clones and omits some. Here the sample spans more than 85,000 clones, around 75% being singletons. The chain uses TRBV10-2 and TRBJ2-1; D perhaps matches TRBD2 (6 bases). The receptor comes from a male donor in good health and CMV-seropositive. The sequencing input was PBMCs. DNA for the CDR3: TGCGCCACGAGGACCGGGAGCGAGCAGTTCTTC. It yields the protein CATRTGSEQFF.